A selection of T cell receptor beta chains follows, all from one sample in a study of T cells in Graves' hyperthyroidism and ophthalmopathy. One entry per CDR3 protein results from TCRdb running MiXCR on the multiplex PCR reads. Of hundreds of thousands of distinct CDR3 sequences in the sample, about 15% were seen once. The sequenced sample consisted of blood. These receptor sequences come from a woman aged 25 to 45 with Graves' hyperthyroidism. Both conserved end residues are part of each CDR3. D genes are given only for firm matches. Clone sizes are given selectively: once, few, many, or a class where the clone is expanded.

J | D | size | V | DNA | CDR3
TRBJ1-5 | TRBD1 | many | TRBV20-1 | TGCAGTGCTAGGGAGGGACAGGCAAATCAGCCCCAGCATTTT | CSAREGQANQPQHF
TRBJ1-5 | TRBD1 | many | TRBV11-2 | TGTGCCAGCAGCTTGGGAGACAGGGAGGTTCAGCCCCAGCATTTT | CASSLGDREVQPQHF
TRBJ2-3 | TRBD2 | . | TRBV7-9 | TGTGCCAGCAGCCCCCTAGCGGGAGGAGGCACAGATACGCAGTATTTT | CASSPLAGGGTDTQYF
TRBJ2-1 | . | . | TRBV7-2 | TGTGCCAGCAGCTTAGATCGGACCCCGGGATATGAGCAGTTCTTC | CASSLDRTPGYEQFF
TRBJ2-1 | TRBD2 | few | TRBV10-2 | TGCGCCAGCAGTGTAGTGTTTTGGATCCGGCCTGGACTAGCGGGAGCGGGATCCTACAATGAGCAGTTCTTC | CASSVVFWIRPGLAGAGSYNEQFF
TRBJ2-2 | . | . | TRBV7-3 | TGTGCCAGCAGCGCATCAGGTGGCCCGCGCACCGGGGAGCTGTTTTTT | CASSASGGPRTGELFF
TRBJ2-4 | . | many | TRBV28 | TGTGCCAGCAGTTCCCCGGACGGGAACATTCAGTACTTC | CASSSPDGNIQYF
TRBJ1-1 | . | few | TRBV7-9 | TGTGCCAGCAGCTTCGGGGCGCCGAGGACTTTTTTGGCTTTCTTT | CASSFGAPRTFLAFF
TRBJ2-7 | TRBD2 | many | TRBV28 | TGTGCCAGCAGGCTAATAGCGGGAGGGCCAAACGAGCAGTACTTC | CASRLIAGGPNEQYF
TRBJ2-3 | TRBD2 | few | TRBV27 | TGTGCCAGCAGTATTAGCGGGAGGGCCAGGTATACGCAGTATTTT | CASSISGRARYTQYF
TRBJ2-7 | TRBD2 | many | TRBV20-1 | TGCAGTGCCGGACGGACTAGCGGGTCTAGGAGCTCCTACGAGCAGTACTTC | CSAGRTSGSRSSYEQYF
TRBJ2-4 | . | many | TRBV28 | TGTGCCAGCAGGGGGGATGAGTACAAAAACATTCAGTACTTC | CASRGDEYKNIQYF
TRBJ1-3 | TRBD1 | many | TRBV3-1 | TGTGCCAGCGGAGACAGGGGTCCAAACACCATATATTTT | CASGDRGPNTIYF
TRBJ1-6 | . | many | TRBV11-2 | TGTGCCAGCAGCTTAGTGGGGATCAATAATTCACCCCTCCACTTT | CASSLVGINNSPLHF
TRBJ1-1 | . | many | TRBV28 | TGTGCCAGCAGGGGCGGAAAGACTGAAGCTTTCTTT | CASRGGKTEAFF
TRBJ2-2 | . | . | TRBV7-6 | TGTGCCAGCAGCAAAGGAAAGACAGCGTGGGACGGGGAGCTGTTTTTT | CASSKGKTAWDGELFF
TRBJ1-6 | . | few | TRBV28 | TGTGCCAGCATGGTTGGGGAGGGGGAATCACCCCTCCACTTT | CASMVGEGESPLHF
TRBJ1-3 | . | . | TRBV29-1 | TGCAGCGCGGCAGGGGATGGAAACACCATATATTTT | CSAAGDGNTIYF
TRBJ2-5 | TRBD1 | . | TRBV19 | TGTGCCAGTAGCTTGCAGGGGGCATTAATAGAGACCCAGTACTTC | CASSLQGALIETQYF
TRBJ2-2 | TRBD2 | . | TRBV15 | TGTGCCACCAGCAGAGATTTAGCGGGAGGAGACACCGGGGAGCTGTTTTTT | CATSRDLAGGDTGELFF
TRBJ2-2 | . | few | TRBV6-5 | TGTGCCAGCAGTTACCCCGGACAGAACACCGGGGAGCTGTTTTTT | CASSYPGQNTGELFF
TRBJ1-3 | . | few | TRBV7-2 | TGTGCCAGCAGCTTAGACAGACAACTAAACACCATATATTTT | CASSLDRQLNTIYF
TRBJ2-4 | . | many | TRBV28 | TGTGCCAGCAGTTTAGGGAAGGACATTCAGTACTTC | CASSLGKDIQYF
TRBJ2-7 | TRBD2 | few | TRBV20-1 | TGCAGTGCTCATACTAGCGGGAGTGCCGGGTACGAGCAGTACTTC | CSAHTSGSAGYEQYF
TRBJ2-7 | TRBD1 | . | TRBV20-1 | TGCAGTGCCCCTCCGGGACAGAACTCTTACGAGCAGTACTTC | CSAPPGQNSYEQYF
TRBJ1-1 | TRBD1 | many | TRBV7-9 | TGTGCCAGCAGCTTATTGACAGGGCCGCAGTCTGAAGCTTTCTTT | CASSLLTGPQSEAFF
TRBJ2-2 | TRBD1 | . | TRBV28 | TGTGCCAGCAGCCCAATGACAGGGACCGGGGAGCTGTTTTTT | CASSPMTGTGELFF
TRBJ1-2 | TRBD1 | many | TRBV7-8 | TGTGCCAGCAGCTTAGTAGGCACCCGGGACAGCGTCTATGGCTACACCTTC | CASSLVGTRDSVYGYTF
TRBJ2-1 | . | . | TRBV11-2 | TGTGCCAGCAGCTTTTCTAGCAATGAGCAGTTCTTC | CASSFSSNEQFF
TRBJ2-1 | TRBD2 | many | TRBV28 | TGTGCCAGCAGTTTACAAGCGGGGCCGCGGAATGAGCAGTTCTTC | CASSLQAGPRNEQFF
TRBJ2-7 | TRBD2 | few | TRBV19 | TGTGCCAGTAGTCGACGGACTAGCGGTACCTACGAGCAGTACTTC | CASSRRTSGTYEQYF
TRBJ1-5 | . | few | TRBV4-1 | TGCGCCAGCAGCCAAGAAAGGCGGAATCAGCCCCAGCATTTT | CASSQERRNQPQHF
TRBJ2-3 | . | many | TRBV7-2 | TGTGCCAGCAGTATTCAGACAGATACGCAGTATTTT | CASSIQTDTQYF